A single sample gave rise to the 11 T cell receptor beta chains below, sequenced in a study of T cell responses to AZD1222 COVID-19 vaccine. Produced via immunoSEQ multiplex PCR; TCRdb's table is partial and in-frame only. This sample yields 80,000 to 95,000 clones, of which under 95% are seen a single time; roughly 5.2% belongs to the top ten. Sequencing was performed on peripheral blood, taken on day 0 of AZD1222 vaccination. These receptors all stem from an adult in good health.

V and J are TRBV19 and TRBJ2-7, with a weak D call TRBD2 (6 bases). Germline CDR1 LNHDA, CDR2 SQIVND (reference sequence). Trimming stripped 4 bases from V and 1 base from J, with 11 bases between. This CDR3 spans 14 amino acids. The CDR3 is CASSNHAGSYEQYF. CDR3 in DNA: TGTGCCAGTAGTAATCACGCGGGGTCCTACGAGCAGTACTTC.

This rearrangement joins TRBV27 to TRBJ2-1, with D hard to call. CDR3 length: 15 residues. Trimming removed 10 bases from V and 5 bases from J, with 21 bases in between. Germline lookup yields CDR1 MNHEY and CDR2 SMNVEV (reference sequence). CDR3 in amino acids: CAKTNIPLENNEQFF. The DNA for the CDR3 is TGTGCCAAAACCAATATCCCACTTGAGAACAATGAGCAGTTCTTC.

V is TRBV5-5 and J is TRBJ2-2; 7 bases are shared with TRBD2. The CDR3 sequence is 15 residues long. With V trimmed by 5 bases and J by 6 bases, 10 bases remained unmatched. Germline CDR1 is SGHKS and CDR2 is YYEKEE (reference sequence). The CDR3 nucleotides read TGTGCCAGCAGTAATCAGACTAGCTCGGCCGGGGAGCTGTTTTTT. Residues: CASSNQTSSAGELFF.

This clone was detected once. The chain has TRBV28 and TRBJ2-3; D assignment may be TRBD1 or TRBD2 (5 bases each). Germline CDR1 MDHEN, CDR2 SYDVKM. The V and J ends lost 3 bases and 5 bases respectively, with 12 bases between them. This CDR3 spans 14 amino acids. The CDR3 nucleotides read TGTGCCAGCAGTTTCGGGGCAGGCGTAGATACGCAGTATTTT. It codes for CASSFGAGVDTQYF.

This clone was detected only a few times. The V and J genes are TRBV27 and TRBJ2-7; possible D gene TRBD1, 6 bases. The germline gives CDR1 MNHEY, CDR2 SMNVEV (reference sequence). The CDR3 sequence is 14 residues long. V was clipped by 3 bases and J by 3 bases, with 12 bases between them. CDR3 sequence: CASSFTGRSYEQYF. In DNA, the CDR3 is TGTGCCAGCAGTTTCACAGGGAGAAGCTACGAGCAGTACTTC.

The chain recombines TRBV2 with TRBJ1-3, with 9 bases aligning to TRBD1. V dropped 6 bases and J dropped 4; count of bases not matched to a gene: 4. Per the germline V gene, CDR1 is SNHLY and CDR2 is FYNNEI. The CDR3 loop spans 14 amino acids. In DNA form, the CDR3 reads TGTGCCAGCAGCGGGACAGGGCGAGGAAACACCATATATTTT. It codes for CASSGTGRGNTIYF.

The V gene is TRBV29-1, the J gene TRBJ2-7, with a tentative D call TRBD1 (5 bases). V was shortened by 4 bases and J by 6 bases, with 13 bases between the two germline ends. The CDR3 is made up of 12 amino acids. Germline lookup yields CDR1 SQVTM and CDR2 ANQGSEA. The CDR3 nucleotides are TGCAGCGTTGGGGGCCAGGGCTCCGAGCAGTACTTC. This translates into CSVGGQGSEQYF.

CDR3 in amino acids: CASSRDGGNTIYF. CDR3 nucleotides: TGTGCCAGCAGCAGGGACGGTGGAAACACCATATATTTT. J is TRBJ1-3 and V is TRBV9, with D perhaps TRBD1 (5 bases). Trimming removed 4 bases at V and 3 bases at J, with 8 bases between. The germline V gene has CDR1 SGDLS and CDR2 YYNGEE. This CDR3 contains 13 residues. Combining the CDR3 with reference TRBV9 and TRBJ1-3 gives the whole variable domain DSGVTQTPKHLITATGQRVTLRCSPRSGDLSVYWYQQSLDQGLQFLIQYYNGEERAKGNILERFSAQQFPDLHSELNLSSLELGDSALYFCASSRDGGNTIYFGEGSWLTVV.

The chain is built from TRBV19 and TRBJ2-1; D gene uncertain. Deletions cut 3 bases from V and 0 bases from J, with 9 bases between. The CDR3 length is 15 residues. The V gene's germline CDR1 is LNHDA and CDR2 SQIVND (reference sequence). In DNA form, the CDR3 reads TGTGCCAGTAGTATTAGTCAGAGCTCCTACAATGAGCAGTTCTTC. Its translation: CASSISQSSYNEQFF.

This clone was detected only a few times. The J gene is TRBJ1-3, the V gene TRBV19; D is unclear. V shed 3 bases and J shed 3 bases, with 12 bases lying between them. The CDR3 runs 15 residues. The germline V gene has CDR1 LNHDA and CDR2 SQIVND (reference sequence). The CDR3 coding sequence is TGTGCCAGTAGTATGTTGGCAGGCGGTGGAAACACCATATATTTT. Translated, it gives CASSMLAGGGNTIYF.

The J gene is TRBJ2-5, the V gene TRBV19; D is perhaps TRBD2 (6 bases). Germline CDR1 LNHDA, CDR2 SQIVND (reference sequence). V lost 3 bases and J 5 bases, leaving 16 bases between the germline ends. The CDR3 totals 15 residues. CDR3 sequence: CASSIWAGRPETQYF. The CDR3 DNA follows: TGTGCCAGTAGTATCTGGGCGGGAAGACCGGAGACCCAGTACTTC. The whole variable domain, filled in from reference TRBV19 and TRBJ2-5, reads DGGITQSPKYLFRKEGQNVTLSCEQNLNHDAMYWYRQDPGQGLRLIYYSQIVNDFQKGDIAEGYSVSREKKESFPLTVTSAQKNPTAFYLCASSIWAGRPETQYFGPGTRLLVL.